Detailed here is one TCR beta chain. This receptor's antigen is unknown. No qualities accompany the bases; no much larger clone lies one base away. This specimen comes from a study of chemoradiotherapy in HPV16-positive cancers (dated by TCRdb to the early 2020s). General notes on the study: Candidate HPV-specific T-cell clones and common TCR motifs were defined through functional T-cell assays on cells from a couple of HPV16-positive patients. Whether T-cell immunity against the HPV oncoproteins E6 and E7 changes during chemoradiotherapy and whether survival is affected by this immunity were examined in the study. The candidate HPV-specific TCRs and motifs were subsequently tracked in TCR repertoires obtained from approximately 86 patients with HPV-related cancers. The full study reports these points: Improved recurrence-free survival in HPV16-positive patients was associated with expansion of HPV-responsive T cells during chemoradiotherapy. Only two HPV16-positive patients were used to derive the functional definition of HPV-specific T cells, and the survival association was reported for HPV16-positive patients. Expansion of candidate HPV-specific clones and E7-related TCR motifs was observed in the tumor microenvironment during treatment, whereas no such expansion was observed for non-HPV-specific T cells.

The CDR3 runs 13 residues from the cysteine to the phenylalanine. The entry retains the CDR3 DNA only, 39 bases that are in frame from base 1. CDR1 and CDR2, looked up from the germline V gene (reference sequence), are SEHNR and FQNEAQ. The V end loses 7 bases and the J end loses 4 bases, and a stretch of 13 bases separates them. The protocol used for the library was the immunoSEQ multiplex PCR assay. This is the immuneACCESS table as TCRdb keeps it, with only in-frame sequences that have V and J called. A part of the clones is gone; compared with another copy, unresolved V genes explain less than half, and the rest is unexplained. This sample is represented by fewer than 10,000 clones; approximately 81% of them were singletons. The leading ten clones occupy 38% of the sample. Repertoires were sampled repeatedly over the course of chemoradiotherapy, so clonal expansion could be followed in the tumor microenvironment.

The origin of this receptor is a human donor with HPV-associated anogenital cancer. The chain employs TRBV7-9 and TRBJ1-1; the D gene identity is not certain. The sequences come from tumor tissue, collected from a patient who underwent chemoradiotherapy. CDR3 protein: CASKDGPSTEAFF. In nucleotides, the sequence is TGTGCCAGCAAGGACGGACCTAGCACTGAAGCTTTCTTT.